The TCR beta chain under discussion was sequenced for a study of cytomegalovirus exposure and HLA in healthy donors. Study results and limitations: Most likely, a cluster of highly shared sequence variants arose as a sequencing artifact. Through in vitro validation, three CMV-associated chains were shown to be specific for CMV antigens. Analyzed later, most CMV-associated TCR beta chains appeared HLA-restricted. Cytomegalovirus association was assigned to about 150 TCR beta chains.

About this clone itself: As yet, its antigen is unknown.

The PCR was carried out with 60 Vbeta primers and 13 Jbeta primers. Data came from immunoSEQ multiplex PCR; TCRdb stores just in-frame clones and leaves some out. Among around 150,000 clones listed, around 75% were seen once. The CDR3 has 18 residues. Germline assignment: CDR1 MNHEY and CDR2 SMNVEV (reference sequence). The V segment lost 5 bases and the J segment 5 bases; nucleotides outside the gene matches: 15. This TCR came from a man aged 55 to 70 in good health and CMV-seronegative. The sequencing input was PBMCs. The chain carries TRBV27 and TRBJ1-5; TRBD1 matches 10 bases. The CDR3 sequence is CASSLDDRDRGVHQPQHF. The CDR3 bases are TGTGCCAGCAGTCTAGATGACCGGGACAGGGGTGTCCATCAGCCCCAGCATTTT.